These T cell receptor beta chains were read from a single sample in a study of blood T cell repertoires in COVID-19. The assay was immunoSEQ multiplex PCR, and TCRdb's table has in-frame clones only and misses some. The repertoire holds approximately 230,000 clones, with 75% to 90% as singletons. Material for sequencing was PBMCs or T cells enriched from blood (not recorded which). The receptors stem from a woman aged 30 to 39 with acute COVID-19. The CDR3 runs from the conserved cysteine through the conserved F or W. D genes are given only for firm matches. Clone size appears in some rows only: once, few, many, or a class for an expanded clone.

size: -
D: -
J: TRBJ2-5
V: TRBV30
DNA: TGTGCCTGGAGATCTCTTTCAGGGACCCAGTACTTC
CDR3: CAWRSLSGTQYF

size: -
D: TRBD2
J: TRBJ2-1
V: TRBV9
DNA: TGTGCCAGCAGCGTAATACCTATAGCGGGAGTAAACAATGAGCAGTTCTTC
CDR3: CASSVIPIAGVNNEQFF

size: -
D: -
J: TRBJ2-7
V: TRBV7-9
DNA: TGTGCCAGCAGCGGCCGCGGCGGCCACCTCGAGCAGTACTTC
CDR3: CASSGRGGHLEQYF

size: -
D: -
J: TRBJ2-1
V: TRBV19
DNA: TGTGCCAGTAGTCGTGGGACACCGTACAATGAGCAGTTCTTC
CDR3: CASSRGTPYNEQFF

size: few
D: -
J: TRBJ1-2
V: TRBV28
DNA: TGTGCCAGCAGTTCCCTAACACTGACACCCTATGGCTACACCTTC
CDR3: CASSSLTLTPYGYTF

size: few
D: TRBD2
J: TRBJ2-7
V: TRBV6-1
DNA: TGTGCCAGCAGTGAAGCGGGGTTTAGCGGGAGTACGAACGAGCAGTACTTC
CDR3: CASSEAGFSGSTNEQYF

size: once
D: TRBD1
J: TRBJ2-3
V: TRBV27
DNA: TGTGCCAGCAGTTTATTGGACAGGGGGCCAGATACGCAGTATTTT
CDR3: CASSLLDRGPDTQYF

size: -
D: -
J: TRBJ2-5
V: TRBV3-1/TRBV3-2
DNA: TGTGCCAGCAGCCCCCCTTTAGGCCGGGGGGCTGAGGAGACCCAGTACTTC
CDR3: CASSPPLGRGAEETQYF

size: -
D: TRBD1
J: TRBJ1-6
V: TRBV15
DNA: TGTGCCACCAGCTCGGACAGGGCTGCTAGCTCCTATAATTCACCCCTCCACTTT
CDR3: CATSSDRAASSYNSPLHF

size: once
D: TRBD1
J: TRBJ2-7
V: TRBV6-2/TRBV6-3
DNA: TGTGCCAGCAGTTACGCTGGACAGGGGGTTCACGAGCAGTACTTC
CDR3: CASSYAGQGVHEQYF

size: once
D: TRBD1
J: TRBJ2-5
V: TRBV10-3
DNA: TGTGCCATCAGTGACGGGGACAGATACCAAGAGACCCAGTACTTC
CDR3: CAISDGDRYQETQYF

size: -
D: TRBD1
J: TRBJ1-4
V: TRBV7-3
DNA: TGTGCCAGCAGCTCTTGCCCTCATCGGACAGGGTGGAAGGCAACTAATGAAAAACTGTTTTTT
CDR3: CASSSCPHRTGWKATNEKLFF

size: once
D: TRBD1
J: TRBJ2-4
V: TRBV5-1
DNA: TGCGCCAGCAGCTTGGACGGGACAGGGCAAAACATTCAGTACTTC
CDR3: CASSLDGTGQNIQYF

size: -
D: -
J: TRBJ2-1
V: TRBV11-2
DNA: TGTGCCAGCAGCCCACCCGCTGTGAGTCTAGAGTTCTTC
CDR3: CASSPPAVSLEFF

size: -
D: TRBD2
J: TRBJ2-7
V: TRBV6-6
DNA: TGTGCCAGCAGTTACGGGTCGGGGGGGCCAGGGCGTGAGCAGTACTTC
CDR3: CASSYGSGGPGREQYF

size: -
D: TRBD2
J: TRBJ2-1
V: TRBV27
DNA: TGTGCCAGCAGTTCACCTAGCGGGAGGGCCCCTGAGCAGTTCTTC
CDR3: CASSSPSGRAPEQFF

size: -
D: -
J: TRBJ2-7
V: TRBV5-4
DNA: TGTGCCAGCAGCTCCCCCGGGGGGCTGAGCTACGAGCAGTACTTC
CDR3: CASSSPGGLSYEQYF

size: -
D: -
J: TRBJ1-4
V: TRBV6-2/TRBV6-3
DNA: TGTGCCAGCAGTTGGGGCGGAACAACTAATGAAAAACTGTTTTTT
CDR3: CASSWGGTTNEKLFF

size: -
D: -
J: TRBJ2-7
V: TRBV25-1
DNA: TGTGCCATCCTTAAGGGGGAAAGGTGCGAGCAGTACTTC
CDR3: CAILKGERCEQYF

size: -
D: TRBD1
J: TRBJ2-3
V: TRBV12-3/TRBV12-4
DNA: TGTGCCAGCACCGAGGGGGCTACGCAGTATTTT
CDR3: CASTEGATQYF

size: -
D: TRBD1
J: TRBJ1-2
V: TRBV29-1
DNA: TGCAGCGTTGAAGACGGGACAGGTGGCTACACCTTC
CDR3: CSVEDGTGGYTF

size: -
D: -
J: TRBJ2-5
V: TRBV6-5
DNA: TGTGCCAGCAGTCCCCTCATGGGCGTCTCGGAGACCCAGTACTTC
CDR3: CASSPLMGVSETQYF

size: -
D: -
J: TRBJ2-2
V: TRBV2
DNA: TGTGCCAGCAGTGAGTTAGCTAGCGTTAACACCGGGGAGCTGTTTTTT
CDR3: CASSELASVNTGELFF

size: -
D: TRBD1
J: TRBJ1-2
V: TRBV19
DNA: TGTGCCAGTAGTCGCGGGACAGGGCAAGGATCTGGCTACACCTTC
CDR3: CASSRGTGQGSGYTF

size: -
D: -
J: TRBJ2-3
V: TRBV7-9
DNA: TGTGCCAGCAAGCGAGGGTCTAGCACAGATACGCAGTATTTT
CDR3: CASKRGSSTDTQYF

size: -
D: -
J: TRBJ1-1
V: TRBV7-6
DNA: TGTGCCAGCAGCTTTAGGGGACTTCCGACTTTCTTT
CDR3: CASSFRGLPTFF

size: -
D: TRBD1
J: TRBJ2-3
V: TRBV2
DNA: TGTGCCAGCAGTGGTCGCCGACAGGGAGCTGATACGCAGTATTTT
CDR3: CASSGRRQGADTQYF

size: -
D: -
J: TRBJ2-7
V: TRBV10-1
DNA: TGCGCCAGCAGTGACGGGACCTACGAGCAGTACTTC
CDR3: CASSDGTYEQYF

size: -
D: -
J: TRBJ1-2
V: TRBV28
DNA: TGTGCCAGCAGTTTCGCAGGGCAAACCATCTATGGCTACACCTTC
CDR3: CASSFAGQTIYGYTF

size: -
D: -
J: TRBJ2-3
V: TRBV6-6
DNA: TGTGCCAGCAGTCGTCGAGGGAGCGCAGATACGCAGTATTTT
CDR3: CASSRRGSADTQYF

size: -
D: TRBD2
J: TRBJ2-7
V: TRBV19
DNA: TGTGCCAGTAGTATATACGGGACTAGCTCATTCGAGCAGTACTTC
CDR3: CASSIYGTSSFEQYF